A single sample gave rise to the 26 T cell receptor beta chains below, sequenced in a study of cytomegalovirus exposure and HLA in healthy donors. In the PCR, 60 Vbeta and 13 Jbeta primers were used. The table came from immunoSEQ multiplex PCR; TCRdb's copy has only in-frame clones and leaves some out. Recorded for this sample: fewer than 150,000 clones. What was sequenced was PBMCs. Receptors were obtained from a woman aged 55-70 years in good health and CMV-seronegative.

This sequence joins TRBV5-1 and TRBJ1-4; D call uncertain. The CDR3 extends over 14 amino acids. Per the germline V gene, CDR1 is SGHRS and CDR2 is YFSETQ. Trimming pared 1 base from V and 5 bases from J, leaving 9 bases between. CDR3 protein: CASSLLTGNEKLFF. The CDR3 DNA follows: TGCGCCAGCAGCTTGCTGACGGGGAATGAAAAACTGTTTTTT.

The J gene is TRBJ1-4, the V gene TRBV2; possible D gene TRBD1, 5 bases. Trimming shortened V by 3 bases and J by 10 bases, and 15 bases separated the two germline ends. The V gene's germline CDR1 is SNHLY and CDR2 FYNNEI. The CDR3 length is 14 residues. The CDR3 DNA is TGTGCCAGCAGTGAGGGGACTACATCGGGAAAACTGTTTTTT. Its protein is CASSEGTTSGKLFF. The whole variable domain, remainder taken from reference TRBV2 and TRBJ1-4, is EPEVTQTPSHQVTQMGQEVILRCVPISNHLYFYWYRQILGQKVEFLVSFYNNEISEKSEIFDDQFSVERPDGSNFTLKIRSTKLEDSAMYFCASSEGTTSGKLFFGSGTQLSVL.

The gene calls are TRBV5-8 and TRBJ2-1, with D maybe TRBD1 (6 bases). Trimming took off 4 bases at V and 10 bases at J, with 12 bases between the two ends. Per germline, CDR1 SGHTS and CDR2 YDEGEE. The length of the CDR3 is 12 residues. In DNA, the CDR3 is TGTGCCAGCAGCCTCACTAGGGGGGAGCAGTTCTTC. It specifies CASSLTRGEQFF.

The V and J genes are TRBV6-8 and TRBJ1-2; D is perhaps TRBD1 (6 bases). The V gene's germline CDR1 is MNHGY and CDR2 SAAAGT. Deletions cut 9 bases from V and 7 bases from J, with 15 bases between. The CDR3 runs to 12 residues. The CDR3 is CASNRDAGGYTF. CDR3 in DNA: TGTGCCAGTAACAGGGATGCGGGTGGCTACACCTTC.

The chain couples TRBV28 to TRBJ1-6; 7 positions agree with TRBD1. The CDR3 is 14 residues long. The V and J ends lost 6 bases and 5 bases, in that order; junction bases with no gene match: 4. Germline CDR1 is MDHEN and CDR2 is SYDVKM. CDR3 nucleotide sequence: TGTGCCAGCAGATGGGACAGTCATAATTCACCCCTCCACTTT. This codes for CASRWDSHNSPLHF.

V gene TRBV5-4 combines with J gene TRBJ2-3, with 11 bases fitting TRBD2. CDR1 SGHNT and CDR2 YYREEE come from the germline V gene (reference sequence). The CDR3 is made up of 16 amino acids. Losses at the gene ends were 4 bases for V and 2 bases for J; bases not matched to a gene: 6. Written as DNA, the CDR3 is TGTGCCAGCAGCCCACTAGCGGGGGCCGTCACAGATACGCAGTATTTT. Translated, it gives CASSPLAGAVTDTQYF.

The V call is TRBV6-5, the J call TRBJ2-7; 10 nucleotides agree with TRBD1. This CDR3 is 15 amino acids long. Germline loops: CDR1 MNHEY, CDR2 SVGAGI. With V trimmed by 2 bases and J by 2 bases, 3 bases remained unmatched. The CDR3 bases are TGTGCCAGCAGTTACCGGGACAGGGGACCCTACGAGCAGTACTTC. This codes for CASSYRDRGPYEQYF.

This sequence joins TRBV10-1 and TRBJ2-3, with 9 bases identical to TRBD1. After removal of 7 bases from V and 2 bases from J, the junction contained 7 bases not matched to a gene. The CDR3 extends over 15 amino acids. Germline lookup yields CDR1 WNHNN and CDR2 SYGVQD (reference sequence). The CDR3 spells CASNAGTGFTDTQYF. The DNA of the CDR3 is TGCGCCAGCAACGCCGGGACAGGGTTCACAGATACGCAGTATTTT.

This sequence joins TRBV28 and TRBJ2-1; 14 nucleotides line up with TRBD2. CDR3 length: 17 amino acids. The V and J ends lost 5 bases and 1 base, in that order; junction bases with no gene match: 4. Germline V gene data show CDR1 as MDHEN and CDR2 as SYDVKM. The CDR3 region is CASSRGLAGESYNEQFF. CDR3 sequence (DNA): TGTGCCAGCAGTAGGGGACTAGCGGGAGAATCCTACAATGAGCAGTTCTTC.

CDR3 coding DNA: TGCGCCAGCAGCGTCGGGACTAGTACACCTATAGAGACCCAGTACTTC. Amino acid sequence: CASSVGTSTPIETQYF. The chain links TRBV5-1 to TRBJ2-5; 8 bases fit TRBD2. The CDR3 sequence is 16 residues long. Germline CDR1 is SGHRS and CDR2 is YFSETQ. V lost 4 bases, J lost 4 bases, and 12 bases stayed unmatched.

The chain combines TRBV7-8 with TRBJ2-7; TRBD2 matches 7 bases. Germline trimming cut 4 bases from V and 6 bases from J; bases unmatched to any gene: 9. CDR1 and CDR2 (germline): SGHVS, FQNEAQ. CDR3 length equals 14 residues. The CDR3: CASSYGRRSPEQYF. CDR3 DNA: TGTGCCAGCAGCTACGGGAGGCGATCCCCCGAGCAGTACTTC.

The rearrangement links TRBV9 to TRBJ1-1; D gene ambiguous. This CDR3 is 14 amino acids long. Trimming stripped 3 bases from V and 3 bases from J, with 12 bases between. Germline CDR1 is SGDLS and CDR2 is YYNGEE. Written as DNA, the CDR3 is TGTGCCAGCAGCGACGAGGGTCGGCACACTGAAGCTTTCTTT. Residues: CASSDEGRHTEAFF.

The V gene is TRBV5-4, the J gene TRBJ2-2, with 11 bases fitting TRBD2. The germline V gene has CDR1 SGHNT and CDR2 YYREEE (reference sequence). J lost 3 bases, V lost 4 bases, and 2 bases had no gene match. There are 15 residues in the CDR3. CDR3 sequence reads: CASSKLAGDTGELFF. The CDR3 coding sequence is TGTGCCAGCAGCAAACTAGCGGGAGACACCGGGGAGCTGTTTTTT.

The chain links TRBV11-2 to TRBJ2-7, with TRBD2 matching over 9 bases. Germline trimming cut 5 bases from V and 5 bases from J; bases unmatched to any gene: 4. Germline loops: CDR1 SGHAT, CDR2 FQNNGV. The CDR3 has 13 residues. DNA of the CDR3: TGTGCCAGCAGCCCCGGGACTAGCAACGAGCAGTACTTC. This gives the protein CASSPGTSNEQYF.

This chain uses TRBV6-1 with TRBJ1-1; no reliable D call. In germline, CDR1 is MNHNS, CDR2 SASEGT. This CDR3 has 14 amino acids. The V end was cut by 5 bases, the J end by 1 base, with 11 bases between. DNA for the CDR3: TGTGCCAGCAGTTTGACGGGTAGGAACACTGAAGCTTTCTTT. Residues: CASSLTGRNTEAFF.

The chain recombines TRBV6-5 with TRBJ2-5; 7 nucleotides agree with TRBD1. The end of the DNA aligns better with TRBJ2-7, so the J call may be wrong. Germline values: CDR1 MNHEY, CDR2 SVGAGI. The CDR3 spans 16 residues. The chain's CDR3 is CASSYSRTGASYEQYF. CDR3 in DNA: TGTGCCAGCAGTTACTCTAGGACAGGTGCTTCCTACGAGCAGTACTTC.

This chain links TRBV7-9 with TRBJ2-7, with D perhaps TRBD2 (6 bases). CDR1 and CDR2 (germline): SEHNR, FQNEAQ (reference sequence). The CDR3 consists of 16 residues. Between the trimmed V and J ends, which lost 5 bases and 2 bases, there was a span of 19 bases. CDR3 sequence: CASSGIRDFMPYEQYF. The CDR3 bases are TGTGCCAGCAGCGGGATCCGGGACTTTATGCCCTACGAGCAGTACTTC.

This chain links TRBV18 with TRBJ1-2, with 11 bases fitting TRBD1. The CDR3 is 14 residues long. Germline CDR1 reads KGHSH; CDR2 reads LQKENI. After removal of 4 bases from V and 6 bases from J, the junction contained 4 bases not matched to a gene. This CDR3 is CASSRGQGADGYTF. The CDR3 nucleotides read TGTGCCAGCTCACGTGGACAGGGGGCGGATGGCTACACCTTC.

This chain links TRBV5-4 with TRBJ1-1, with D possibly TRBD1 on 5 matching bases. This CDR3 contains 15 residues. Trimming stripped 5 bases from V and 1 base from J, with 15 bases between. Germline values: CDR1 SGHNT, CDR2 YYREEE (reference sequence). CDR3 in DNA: TGTGCCAGCAGACCTGGGGGGGGTGAGAACACTGAAGCTTTCTTT. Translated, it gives CASRPGGGENTEAFF. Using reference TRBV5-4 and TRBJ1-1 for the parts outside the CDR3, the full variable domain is ETGVTQSPTHLIKTRGQQVTLRCSSQSGHNTVSWYQQALGQGPQFIFQYYREEENGRGNFPPRFSGLQFPNYSSELNVNALELDDSALYLCASRPGGGENTEAFFGQGTRLTVV.

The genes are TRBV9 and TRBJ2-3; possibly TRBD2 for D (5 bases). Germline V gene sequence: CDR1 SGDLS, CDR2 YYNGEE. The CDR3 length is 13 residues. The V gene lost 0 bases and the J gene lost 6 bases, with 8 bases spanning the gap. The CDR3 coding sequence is TGTGCCAGCAGCGTAGGCGGCGGGGATACGCAGTATTTT. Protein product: CASSVGGGDTQYF.

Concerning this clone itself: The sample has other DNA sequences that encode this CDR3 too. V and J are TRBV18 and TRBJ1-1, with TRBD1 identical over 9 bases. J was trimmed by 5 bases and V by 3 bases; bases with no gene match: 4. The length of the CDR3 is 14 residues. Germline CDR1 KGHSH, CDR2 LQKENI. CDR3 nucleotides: TGTGCCAGCTCACCTAGGGACAGGGATACTGAAGCTTTCTTT. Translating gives CASSPRDRDTEAFF.

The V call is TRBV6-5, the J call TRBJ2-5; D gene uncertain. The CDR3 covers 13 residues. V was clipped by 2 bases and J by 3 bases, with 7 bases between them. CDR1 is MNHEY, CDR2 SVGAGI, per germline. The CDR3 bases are TGTGCCAGCAGTTACACAGAAAAAGAGACCCAGTACTTC. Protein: CASSYTEKETQYF.

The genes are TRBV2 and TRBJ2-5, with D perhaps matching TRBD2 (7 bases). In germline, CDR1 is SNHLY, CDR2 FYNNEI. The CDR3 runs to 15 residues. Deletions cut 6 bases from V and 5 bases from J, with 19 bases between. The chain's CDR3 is CASRRGGETRETQYF. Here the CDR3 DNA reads TGTGCCAGCAGGAGGGGGGGAGAGACGAGGGAGACCCAGTACTTC.

CDR3 DNA: TGCGCCAGCACCGTGACTAGCGGATCAACCAATGAGCAGTTCTTC. Its translation: CASTVTSGSTNEQFF. V and J are TRBV5-1 and TRBJ2-1; 9 nucleotides align to TRBD2. V was pared by 6 bases and J by 6 bases, with 10 bases of the junction left unmatched. CDR1 and CDR2 (germline): SGHRS, YFSETQ. The CDR3 has 15 residues.

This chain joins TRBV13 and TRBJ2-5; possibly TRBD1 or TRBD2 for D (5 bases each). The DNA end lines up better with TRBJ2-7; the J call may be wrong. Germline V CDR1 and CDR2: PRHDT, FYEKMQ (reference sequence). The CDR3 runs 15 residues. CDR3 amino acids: CASSRTGTRDYEQYF. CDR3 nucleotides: TGTGCCAGCAGCAGAACCGGGACGAGGGACTACGAGCAGTACTTC.

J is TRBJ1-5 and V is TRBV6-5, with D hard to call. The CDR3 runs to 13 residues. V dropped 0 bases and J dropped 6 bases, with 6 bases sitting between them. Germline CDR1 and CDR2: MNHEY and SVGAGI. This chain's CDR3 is CASSYSGSQPQHF. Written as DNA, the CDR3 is TGTGCCAGCAGTTACTCCGGGAGTCAGCCCCAGCATTTT.